The source of this T cell receptor beta chain is a study of T cells in Graves' hyperthyroidism and ophthalmopathy. Recently diagnosed hyperthyroidism of less than 2 months' duration affected patients aged 18 to 65. This clonotype was found once. A much more abundant neighbour one base away suggests this may be a read error. Germline loops: CDR1 KGHSY, CDR2 FQNENV. The CDR3 spans 13 residues. RNA transcripts provided the source from which TCR beta CDR3 regions were amplified. RT-PCR in the first round (using the HTBI primer set) targeted the TCR CDR3. MiXCR, applied by TCRdb to the multiplex PCR reads, yields one record per CDR3 protein. The table has about 210,000 distinct CDR3 sequences, roughly a sixth seen once.

Sequenced sample: blood. This TCR derives from a man between 45 and 60 years old with Graves' hyperthyroidism. The chain combines TRBV16 with TRBJ1-5; no definite D call. The CDR3 region is CASSPLGNRPQHF. CDR3 nucleotide sequence: TGTGCCAGCAGCCCCCTTGGGAATCGGCCCCAGCATTTT.